The clone carrying this TCR beta chain was seen a few times. The target antigen is unknown. This sample is part of a study of blood T cells in healthy people across ages. Study-wide results and caveats: CMV infection status of these donors was not known.

A second PCR of 7 to 11 cycles used a sample-barcoded 5' primer and a J-beta primer mix. TCRdb reprocessed the 5' RACE reads with MiXCR, giving one entry per CDR3 protein. The data show about 1.5 million distinct CDR3 sequences, with 42% seen just once and about 4% held by the top ten. Germline assignment: CDR1 ENHRY and CDR2 SYGVKD. J gave up 5 bases and V 6 bases, and 4 bases lay outside the gene matches. CDR3 length: 14 amino acids. V gene TRBV10-3 combines with J gene TRBJ1-4, with 9 bases aligning to TRBD1. This sequence originates from a woman aged 18-29 years in good health. Source material: blood. The CDR3 coding sequence is TGTGCCATCAGGTCGGGACAGGGAAATGAAAAACTGTTTTTT. Its protein product is CAIRSGQGNEKLFF.